This TCR beta chain was recovered during a study of T cell clones after liver transplantation. On the study more broadly: Patients counted as tolerant after at least one year off all immunosuppression, enzymes not exceeding twice normal.

General study findings and limits: Compared with third party-reactive sequences, donor-reactive ones declined more, independent of withdrawal success.

V dropped 6 bases and J dropped 6; count of bases not matched to a gene: 7. This CDR3 contains 15 residues. The germline CDR1 and CDR2 sequences are SEHNR and FQNEAQ (reference sequence). Of note for this clone: What it recognizes is unknown.

Data came from immunoSEQ multiplex PCR; TCRdb stores just in-frame clones and leaves some out. The sample lists 70,000 or so clones, roughly 92% occurring once. The sequencing used CD4+ T cells from blood, collected about 26 months after liver transplant. This receptor was taken from a human patient who received a liver transplant. Some T cells may trace back to the graft donor. This chain links TRBV7-9 with TRBJ2-1, with TRBD2 matching over 11 bases. The CDR3 region has the DNA TGTGCCAGCAGATCTACTAGCGGGAGAATCAATGAGCAGTTCTTC. Protein: CASRSTSGRINEQFF.